This T cell receptor (beta chain) was obtained from a study of blood T cell repertoires in COVID-19. Turning to the study itself: Nucleic acid was either cDNA or gDNA, and it came from T cells, B-cell-depleted T cells, or PBMCs.

Seattle's cohort entered during active infection and was followed longitudinally. Per the original data handling: For nucleated cells, counts were estimated from reference gene primer amplification. The assay was immunoSEQ multiplex PCR, and TCRdb's table has in-frame clones only and misses some. D and trimming come from the DNA, and the V and J calls and clone size come from that table. The sample carries 200,000 to 250,000 clones, 84% recorded once. The sequenced material came from peripheral blood. The sequence derives from a woman aged 80 or older with COVID-19, enrolled during active disease.

CDR3 nucleotide sequence: TGCGCCAGCACCGCCGGGACTAGCGGTTACGAGCAGTACTTC. Translated: CASTAGTSGYEQYF. This chain joins TRBV10-1 and TRBJ2-7, with 11 bases lining up with TRBD2. V lost 7 bases, J lost 4 bases, and 6 bases stayed unmatched. In germline, CDR1 is WNHNN, CDR2 SYGVQD (reference sequence). CDR3 length: 14 amino acids.